This T cell receptor beta chain derives from a study of blood T cell repertoires in COVID-19. This clone was seen more than once but under ten times. Germline V gene lookup returns CDR1 ENHRY and CDR2 SYGVKD. The ends were cut back, 0 bases at V and 7 bases at J, with 13 bases in the middle. The CDR3 loop spans 16 amino acids. Profiled with immunoSEQ multiplex PCR; TCRdb holds only in-frame clones, not every one. The profile covers 250,000 to 350,000 clones, with 84% appearing a single time and 15% to 19% taken by the ten largest. The sequenced sample was peripheral blood. This sequence originates from a person aged 70 to 85 with COVID-19, enrolled during active disease. The chain has TRBV10-3 and TRBJ1-6; D is uncertain. CDR3 nucleotides: TGTGCCATCAGTGAGTCTCGGGAGAGAGGCAATTCACCCCTCCACTTT. Its translation is CAISESRERGNSPLHF.